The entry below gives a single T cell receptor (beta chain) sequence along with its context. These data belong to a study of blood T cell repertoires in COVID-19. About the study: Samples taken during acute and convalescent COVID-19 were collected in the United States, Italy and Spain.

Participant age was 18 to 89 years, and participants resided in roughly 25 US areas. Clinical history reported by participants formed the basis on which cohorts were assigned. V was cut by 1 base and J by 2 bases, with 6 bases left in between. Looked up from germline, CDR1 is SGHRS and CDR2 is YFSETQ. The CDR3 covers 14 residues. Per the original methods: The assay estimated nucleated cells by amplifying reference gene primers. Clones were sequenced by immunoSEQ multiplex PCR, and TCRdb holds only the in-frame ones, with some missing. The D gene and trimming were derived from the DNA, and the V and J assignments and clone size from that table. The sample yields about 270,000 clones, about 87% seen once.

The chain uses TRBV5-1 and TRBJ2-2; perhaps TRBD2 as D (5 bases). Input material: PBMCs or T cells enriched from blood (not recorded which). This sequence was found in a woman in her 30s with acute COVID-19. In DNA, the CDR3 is TGCGCCAGCAGCTTGCGGGAAAACACCGGGGAGCTGTTTTTT. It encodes CASSLRENTGELFF.